This entry is about one T cell receptor (beta chain). The source of the sample is a study of blood T cell repertoires in COVID-19. Whole-study context: Donors in the United States, Italy and Spain gave samples during acute or convalescent COVID-19. Sample material is recorded as cDNA or gDNA derived from T cells, B-cell-depleted T cells, or PBMCs.

Germline assignment: CDR1 SGHRS and CDR2 YFSETQ. The CDR3 contains 16 residues. Trimming took 5 bases from V and 6 from J, leaving 21 bases between them. Only in-frame clones appear in the TCRdb table, and some are missing; sequencing was by immunoSEQ multiplex PCR. Among 150,000 to 200,000 clones listed, more than 75% were seen once. The receptor comes from a woman in her 70s with COVID-19, enrolled during active disease. The source material was peripheral blood. V and J are TRBV5-1 and TRBJ2-1; a possible D gene is TRBD2 (6 bases). The CDR3, as DNA: TGCGCCAGCAGGCCACCCTCCGGGAGTGCCTCCAATGAGCAGTTCTTC. It specifies CASRPPSGSASNEQFF.